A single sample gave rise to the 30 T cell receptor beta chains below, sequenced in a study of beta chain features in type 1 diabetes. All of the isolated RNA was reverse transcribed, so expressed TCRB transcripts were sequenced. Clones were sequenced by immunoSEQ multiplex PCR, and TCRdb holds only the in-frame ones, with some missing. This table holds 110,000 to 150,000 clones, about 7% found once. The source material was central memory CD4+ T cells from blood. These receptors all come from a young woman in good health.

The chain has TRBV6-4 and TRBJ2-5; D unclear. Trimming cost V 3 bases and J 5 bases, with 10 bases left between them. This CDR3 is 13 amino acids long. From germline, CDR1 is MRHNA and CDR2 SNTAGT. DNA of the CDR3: TGTGCCAGCAGTGATTTGTTACGGGAGACCCAGTACTTC. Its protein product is CASSDLLRETQYF.

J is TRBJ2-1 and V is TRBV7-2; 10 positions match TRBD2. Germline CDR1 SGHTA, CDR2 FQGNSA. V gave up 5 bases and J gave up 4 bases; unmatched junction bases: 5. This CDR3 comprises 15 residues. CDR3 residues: CASSDTSGIYNEQFF. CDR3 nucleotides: TGTGCCAGCAGCGATACTAGCGGGATTTACAATGAGCAGTTCTTC.

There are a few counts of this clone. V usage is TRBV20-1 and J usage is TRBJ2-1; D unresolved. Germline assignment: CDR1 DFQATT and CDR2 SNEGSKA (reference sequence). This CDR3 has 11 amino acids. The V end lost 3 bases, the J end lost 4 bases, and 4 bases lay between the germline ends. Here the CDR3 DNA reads TGCAGTGCTAGCCTTTACAATGAGCAGTTCTTC. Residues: CSASLYNEQFF.

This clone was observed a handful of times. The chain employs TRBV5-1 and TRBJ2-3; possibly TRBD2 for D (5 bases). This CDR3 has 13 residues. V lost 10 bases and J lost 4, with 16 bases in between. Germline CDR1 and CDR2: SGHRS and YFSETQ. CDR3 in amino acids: CASLSGFSDTQYF. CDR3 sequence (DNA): TGCGCCTCCTTGTCGGGGTTTTCAGATACGCAGTATTTT.

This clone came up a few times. The CDR3 reads CASSPPGGGSQETQYF. The CDR3 DNA sequence: TGTGCCAGCAGCCCCCCCGGTGGCGGAAGCCAAGAGACCCAGTACTTC. V and J are TRBV7-9 and TRBJ2-5; no reliable D call. V lost 5 bases and J lost 1, with 17 bases in between. Germline CDR1 and CDR2: SEHNR and FQNEAQ (reference sequence). CDR3 size: 16 residues.

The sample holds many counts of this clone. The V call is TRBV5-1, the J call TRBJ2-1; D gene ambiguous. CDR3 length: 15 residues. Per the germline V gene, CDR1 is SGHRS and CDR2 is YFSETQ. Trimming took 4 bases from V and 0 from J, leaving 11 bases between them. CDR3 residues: CASSDLRSSYNEQFF. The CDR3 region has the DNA TGCGCCAGCAGCGATCTCCGGAGCTCCTACAATGAGCAGTTCTTC.

CDR3: CASSLGAGESGANVLTF. The DNA for the CDR3 is TGCGCCAGCAGCTTGGGCGCGGGAGAGTCTGGGGCCAACGTCCTGACTTTC. The J gene is TRBJ2-6, the V gene TRBV5-1; 7 bases fit TRBD2. Germline CDR1 is SGHRS and CDR2 is YFSETQ. V shed 0 bases, J shed 1 base, and the junction held 4 bases outside the gene matches. The CDR3 covers 17 residues. Together with reference TRBV5-1 and TRBJ2-6, the CDR3 gives the full variable domain: KAGVTQTPRYLIKTRGQQVTLSCSPISGHRSVSWYQQTPGQGLQFLFEYFSETQRNKGNFPGRFSGRQFSNSRSEMNVSTLELGDSALYLCASSLGAGESGANVLTFGAGSRLTVL.

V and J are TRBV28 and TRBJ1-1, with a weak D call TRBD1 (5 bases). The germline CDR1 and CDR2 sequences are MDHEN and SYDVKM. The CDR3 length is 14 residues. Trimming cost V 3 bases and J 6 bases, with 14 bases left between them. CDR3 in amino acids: CASSLIQDSAEAFF. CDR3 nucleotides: TGTGCCAGCAGTTTGATACAGGATAGTGCTGAAGCTTTCTTT.

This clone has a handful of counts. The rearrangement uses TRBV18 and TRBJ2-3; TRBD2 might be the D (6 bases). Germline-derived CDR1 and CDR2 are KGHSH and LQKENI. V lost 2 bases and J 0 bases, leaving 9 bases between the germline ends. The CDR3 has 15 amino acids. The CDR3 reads CASSPKGGSTDTQYF. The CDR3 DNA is TGTGCCAGCTCACCAAAGGGAGGTAGCACAGATACGCAGTATTTT.

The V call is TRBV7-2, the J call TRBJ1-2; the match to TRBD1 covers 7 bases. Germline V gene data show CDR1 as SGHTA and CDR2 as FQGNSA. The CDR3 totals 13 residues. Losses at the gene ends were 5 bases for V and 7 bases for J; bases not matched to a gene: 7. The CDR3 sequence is CASSQSTGAGYTF. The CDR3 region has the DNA TGTGCCAGCAGCCAATCTACAGGGGCTGGCTACACCTTC.

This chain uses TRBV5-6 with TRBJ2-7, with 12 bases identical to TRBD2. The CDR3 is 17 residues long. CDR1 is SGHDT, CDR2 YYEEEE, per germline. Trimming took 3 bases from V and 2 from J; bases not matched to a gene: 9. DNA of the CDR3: TGTGCCAGCAGCTCGACTAGCGGGAGATATCGAACCTACGAGCAGTACTTC. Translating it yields CASSSTSGRYRTYEQYF.

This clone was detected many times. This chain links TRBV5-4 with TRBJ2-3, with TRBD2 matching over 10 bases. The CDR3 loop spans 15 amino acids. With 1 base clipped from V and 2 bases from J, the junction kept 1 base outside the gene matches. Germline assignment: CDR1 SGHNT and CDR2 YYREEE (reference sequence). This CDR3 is CASSLSGRATDTQYF. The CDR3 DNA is TGTGCCAGCAGCTTGAGCGGGAGGGCCACAGATACGCAGTATTTT.

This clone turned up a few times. The CDR3 coding sequence is TGTGCCAGCAGTTGGGACAGGGTATCCGGGGAGCTGTTTTTT. Residues: CASSWDRVSGELFF. This sequence joins TRBV2 and TRBJ2-2; 9 bases are shared with TRBD1. The germline V gene has CDR1 SNHLY and CDR2 FYNNEI. J gave up 6 bases and V 5 bases, and 4 bases lay outside the gene matches. This CDR3 is built from 14 residues.

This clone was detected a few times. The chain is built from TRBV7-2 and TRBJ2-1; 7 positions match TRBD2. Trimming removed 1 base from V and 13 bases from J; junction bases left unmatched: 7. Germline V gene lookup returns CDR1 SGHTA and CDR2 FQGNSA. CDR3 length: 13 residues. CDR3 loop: CASSLGRETVQFF. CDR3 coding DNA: TGTGCCAGCAGCTTAGGGCGGGAGACTGTACAGTTCTTC.

CDR3 coding DNA: TGTGCCTGGAGTAGGGGTTCTGAAGCTTTCTTT. Translated: CAWSRGSEAFF. This chain uses TRBV30 with TRBJ1-1; weak D call: TRBD1 (5 bases). V was pared by 2 bases and J by 6 bases, with 7 bases between. The CDR3 runs to 11 residues. Germline V lookup: CDR1 GTSNPN, CDR2 SVGIG (reference sequence).

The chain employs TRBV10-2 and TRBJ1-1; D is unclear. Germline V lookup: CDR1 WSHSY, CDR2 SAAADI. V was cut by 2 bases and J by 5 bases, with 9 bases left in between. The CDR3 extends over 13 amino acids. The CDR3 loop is CASSEPAGTEAFF. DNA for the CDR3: TGCGCCAGCAGTGAGCCAGCAGGAACTGAAGCTTTCTTT.

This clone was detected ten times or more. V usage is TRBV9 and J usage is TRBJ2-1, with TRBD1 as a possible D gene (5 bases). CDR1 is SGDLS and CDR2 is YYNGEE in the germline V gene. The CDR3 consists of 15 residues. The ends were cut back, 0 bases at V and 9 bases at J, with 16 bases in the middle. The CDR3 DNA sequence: TGTGCCAGCAGCGTAGCCCGACAGAGGAGTAGTGAGCAGTTCTTC. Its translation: CASSVARQRSSEQFF.

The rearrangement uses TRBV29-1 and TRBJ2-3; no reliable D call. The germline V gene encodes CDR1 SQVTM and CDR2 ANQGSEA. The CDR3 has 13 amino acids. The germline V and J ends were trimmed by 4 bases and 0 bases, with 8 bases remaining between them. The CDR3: CSVGHLSTDTQYF. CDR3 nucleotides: TGCAGCGTTGGGCACCTTAGCACAGATACGCAGTATTTT.

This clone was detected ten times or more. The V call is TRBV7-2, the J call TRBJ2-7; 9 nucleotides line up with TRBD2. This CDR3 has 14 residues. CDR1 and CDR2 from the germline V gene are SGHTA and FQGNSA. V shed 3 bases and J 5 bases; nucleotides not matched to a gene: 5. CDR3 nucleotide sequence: TGTGCCAGCAGCTTCCGCGGGAGGGGCGACGAGCAGTACTTC. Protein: CASSFRGRGDEQYF.

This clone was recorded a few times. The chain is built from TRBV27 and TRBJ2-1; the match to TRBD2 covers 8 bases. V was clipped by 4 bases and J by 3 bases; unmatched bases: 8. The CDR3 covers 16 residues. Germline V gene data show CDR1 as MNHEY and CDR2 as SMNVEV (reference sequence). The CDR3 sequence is CASSSLRTSSYNEQFF. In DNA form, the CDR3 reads TGTGCCAGCAGTTCCCTCAGGACTAGCAGCTACAATGAGCAGTTCTTC.

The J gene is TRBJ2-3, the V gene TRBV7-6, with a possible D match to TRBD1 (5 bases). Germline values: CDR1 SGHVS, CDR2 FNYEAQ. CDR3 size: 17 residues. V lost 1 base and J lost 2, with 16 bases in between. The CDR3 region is CASSLVAGSGLTDTQYF. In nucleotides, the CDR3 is TGTGCCAGCAGCTTAGTAGCAGGGTCAGGCCTCACAGATACGCAGTATTTT.

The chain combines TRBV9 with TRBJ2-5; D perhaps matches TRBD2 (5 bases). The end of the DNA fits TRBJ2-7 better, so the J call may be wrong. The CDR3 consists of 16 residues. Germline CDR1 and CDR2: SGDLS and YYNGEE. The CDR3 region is CASSVGPQAVSYEQYF. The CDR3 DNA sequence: TGTGCCAGCAGCGTAGGACCCCAAGCGGTCTCCTACGAGCAGTACTTC.

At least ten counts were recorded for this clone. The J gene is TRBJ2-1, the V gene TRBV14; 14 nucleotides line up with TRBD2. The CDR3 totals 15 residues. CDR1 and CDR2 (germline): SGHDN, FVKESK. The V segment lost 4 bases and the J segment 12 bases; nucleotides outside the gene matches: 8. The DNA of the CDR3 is TGTGCCAGCAGCCCGCCGGGACTAGCGGGAGTAGGGCAGTTCTTC. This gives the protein CASSPPGLAGVGQFF.

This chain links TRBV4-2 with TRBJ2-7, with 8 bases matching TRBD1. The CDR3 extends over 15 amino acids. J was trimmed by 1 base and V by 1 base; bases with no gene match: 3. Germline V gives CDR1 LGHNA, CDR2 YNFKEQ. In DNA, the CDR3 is TGTGCCAGCAGCCAAGGGACAGGGTGGTCCTACGAGCAGTACTTC. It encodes CASSQGTGWSYEQYF.

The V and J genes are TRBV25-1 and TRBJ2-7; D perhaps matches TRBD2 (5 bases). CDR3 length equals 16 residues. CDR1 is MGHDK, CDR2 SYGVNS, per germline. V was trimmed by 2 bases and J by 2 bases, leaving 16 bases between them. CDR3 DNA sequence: TGTGCCAGCAGTGAAATGGAAGCGGCCTCCCCCTACGAGCAGTACTTC. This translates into CASSEMEAASPYEQYF.

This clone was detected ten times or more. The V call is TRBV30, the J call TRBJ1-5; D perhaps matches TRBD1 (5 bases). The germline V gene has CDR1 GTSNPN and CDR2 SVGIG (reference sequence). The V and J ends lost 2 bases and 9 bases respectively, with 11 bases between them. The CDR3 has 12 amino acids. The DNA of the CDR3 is TGTGCCTGGAGTCTAGGGACTGGGCCCCAGCATTTT. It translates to CAWSLGTGPQHF. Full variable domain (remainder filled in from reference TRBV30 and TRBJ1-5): SQTIHQWPATLVQPVGSPLSLECTVEGTSNPNLYWYRQAAGRGLQLLFYSVGIGQISSEVPQNLSASRPQDRQFILSSKKLLLSDSGFYLCAWSLGTGPQHFGDGTRLSIL.

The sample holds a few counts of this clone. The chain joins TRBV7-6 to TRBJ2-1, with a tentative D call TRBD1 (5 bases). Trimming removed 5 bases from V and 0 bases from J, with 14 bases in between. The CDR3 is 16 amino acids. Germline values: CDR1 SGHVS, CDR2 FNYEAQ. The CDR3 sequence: CASSPAAGYSYNEQFF. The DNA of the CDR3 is TGTGCCAGCAGCCCCGCGGCAGGGTACTCCTACAATGAGCAGTTCTTC.

CDR3 in amino acids: CASSAREGGTDTQYF. CDR3 bases: TGTGCCAGCAGTGCACGGGAGGGGGGCACAGATACGCAGTATTTT. The chain carries TRBV6-4 and TRBJ2-3, with 8 bases aligning to TRBD2. CDR1 is MRHNA, CDR2 SNTAGT, per germline. V gave up 4 bases and J gave up 1 base; unmatched junction bases: 4. This CDR3 comprises 15 residues.

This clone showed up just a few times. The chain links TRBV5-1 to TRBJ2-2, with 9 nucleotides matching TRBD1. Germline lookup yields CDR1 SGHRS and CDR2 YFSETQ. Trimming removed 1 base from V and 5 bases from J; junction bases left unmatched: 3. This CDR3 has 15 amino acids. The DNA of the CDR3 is TGCGCCAGCAGCTTGAACAGGGGGCGTACCGGGGAGCTGTTTTTT. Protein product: CASSLNRGRTGELFF.

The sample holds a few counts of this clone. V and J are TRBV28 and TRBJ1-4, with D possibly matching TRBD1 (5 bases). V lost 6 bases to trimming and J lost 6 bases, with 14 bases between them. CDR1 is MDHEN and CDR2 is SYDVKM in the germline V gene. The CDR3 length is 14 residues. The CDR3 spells CASRFAGTDEKLFF. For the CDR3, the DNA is TGTGCCAGCAGGTTCGCGGGGACTGATGAAAAACTGTTTTTT.